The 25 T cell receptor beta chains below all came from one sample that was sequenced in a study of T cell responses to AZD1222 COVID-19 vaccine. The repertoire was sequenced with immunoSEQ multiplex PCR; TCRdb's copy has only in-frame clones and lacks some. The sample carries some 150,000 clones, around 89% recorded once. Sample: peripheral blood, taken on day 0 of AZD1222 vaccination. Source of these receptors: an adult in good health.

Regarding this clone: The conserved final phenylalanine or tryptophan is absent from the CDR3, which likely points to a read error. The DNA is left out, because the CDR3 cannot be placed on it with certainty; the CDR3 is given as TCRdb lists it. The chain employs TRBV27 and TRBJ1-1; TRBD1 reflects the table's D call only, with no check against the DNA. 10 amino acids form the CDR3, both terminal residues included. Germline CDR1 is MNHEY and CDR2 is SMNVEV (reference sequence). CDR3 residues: CASSLRCNST.

Here the CDR3 reads CASSQGQGNTEAFF. The CDR3 DNA is TGCGCCAGCAGTCAAGGGCAGGGGAACACTGAAGCTTTCTTT. The V and J genes are TRBV23-1 and TRBJ1-1; D is possibly TRBD1 (5 bases). TRBV23-1 is known as an ORF, though its function is uncertain. There are 14 residues in the CDR3. With 2 bases removed from V and 1 base from J, the gap between germline ends came to 8 bases.

CDR3 loop: CASSNSQGANYGYTF. The CDR3 DNA is TGTGCCAGCAGCAATAGCCAGGGGGCTAACTATGGCTACACCTTC. The chain combines TRBV13 with TRBJ1-2, with 7 bases fitting TRBD1. The germline gives CDR1 PRHDT, CDR2 FYEKMQ (reference sequence). V lost 5 bases, J lost 0 bases, and 6 bases stayed unmatched. The CDR3 runs 15 residues.

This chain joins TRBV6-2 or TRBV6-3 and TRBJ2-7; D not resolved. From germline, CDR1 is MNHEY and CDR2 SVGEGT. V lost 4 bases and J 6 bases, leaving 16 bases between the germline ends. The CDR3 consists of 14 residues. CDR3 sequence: CASSLLGPPGEQYF. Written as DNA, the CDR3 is TGTGCCAGCAGTTTATTAGGGCCTCCGGGCGAGCAGTACTTC.

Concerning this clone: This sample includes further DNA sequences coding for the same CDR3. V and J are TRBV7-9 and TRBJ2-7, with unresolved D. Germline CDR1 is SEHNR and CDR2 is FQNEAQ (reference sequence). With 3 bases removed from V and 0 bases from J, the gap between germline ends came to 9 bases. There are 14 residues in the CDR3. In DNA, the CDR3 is TGTGCCAGCAGCTTGACCGGGTCCTCCTACGAGCAGTACTTC. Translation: CASSLTGSSYEQYF.

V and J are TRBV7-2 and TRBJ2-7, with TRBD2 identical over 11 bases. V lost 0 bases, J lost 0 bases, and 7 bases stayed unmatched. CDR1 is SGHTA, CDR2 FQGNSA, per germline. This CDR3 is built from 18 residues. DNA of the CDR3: TGTGCCAGCAGCTTAGCGCATTCTAGCGGGGGGAGCTCCTACGAGCAGTACTTC. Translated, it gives CASSLAHSSGGSSYEQYF.

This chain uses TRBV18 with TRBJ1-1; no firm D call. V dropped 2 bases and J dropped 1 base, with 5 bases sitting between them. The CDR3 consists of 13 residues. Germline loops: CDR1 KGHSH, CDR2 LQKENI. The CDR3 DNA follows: TGTGCCAGCTCACCATCACAGAACACTGAAGCTTTCTTT. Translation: CASSPSQNTEAFF.

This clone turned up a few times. Written as DNA, the CDR3 is TGTGCCAGCAGTTTATGGCAAGGTACCAATCAGCCCCAGCATTTT. This codes for CASSLWQGTNQPQHF. The J gene is TRBJ1-5, the V gene TRBV28; D unresolved. Trimming removed 0 bases at V and 3 bases at J, with 9 bases between. The CDR3 covers 15 residues. The V gene's germline CDR1 is MDHEN and CDR2 SYDVKM.

In DNA, the CDR3 is TGTGCCAGCAAGGTTGGGCGGTTCTCCTATAATTCACCCCTCCACTTT. This encodes CASKVGRFSYNSPLHF. The rearrangement joins TRBV2 to TRBJ1-6; D uncertain. The CDR3 runs to 16 residues. With 7 bases removed from V and 0 bases from J, the gap between germline ends came to 13 bases. Germline assignment: CDR1 SNHLY and CDR2 FYNNEI. Together with reference TRBV2 and TRBJ1-6, the CDR3 gives the full variable domain: EPEVTQTPSHQVTQMGQEVILRCVPISNHLYFYWYRQILGQKVEFLVSFYNNEISEKSEIFDDQFSVERPDGSNFTLKIRSTKLEDSAMYFCASKVGRFSYNSPLHFGNGTRLTVT.

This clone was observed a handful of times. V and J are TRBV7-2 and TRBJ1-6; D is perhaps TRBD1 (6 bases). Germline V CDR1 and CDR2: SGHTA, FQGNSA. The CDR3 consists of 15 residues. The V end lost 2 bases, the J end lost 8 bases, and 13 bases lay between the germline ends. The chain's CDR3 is CASSLLPGADSPLHF. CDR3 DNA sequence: TGTGCCAGCAGCTTACTTCCAGGGGCGGATTCACCCCTCCACTTT.

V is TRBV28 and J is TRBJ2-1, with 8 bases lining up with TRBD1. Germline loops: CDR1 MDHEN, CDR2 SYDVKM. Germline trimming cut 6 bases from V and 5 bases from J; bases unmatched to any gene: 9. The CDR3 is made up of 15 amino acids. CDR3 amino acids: CASRFPGTGDNEQFF. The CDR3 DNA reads TGTGCCAGCAGATTCCCCGGGACAGGTGACAATGAGCAGTTCTTC. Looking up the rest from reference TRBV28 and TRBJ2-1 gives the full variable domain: DVKVTQSSRYLVKRTGEKVFLECVQDMDHENMFWYRQDPGLGLRLIYFSYDVKMKEKGDIPEGYSVSREKKERFSLILESASTNQTSMYLCASRFPGTGDNEQFFGPGTRLTVL.

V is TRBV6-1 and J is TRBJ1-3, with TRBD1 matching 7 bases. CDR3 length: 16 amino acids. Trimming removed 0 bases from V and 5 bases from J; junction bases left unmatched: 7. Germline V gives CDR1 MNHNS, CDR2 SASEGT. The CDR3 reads CASSEARRGSRNTIYF. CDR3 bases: TGTGCCAGCAGTGAAGCGCGCAGGGGGTCTAGAAACACCATATATTTT.

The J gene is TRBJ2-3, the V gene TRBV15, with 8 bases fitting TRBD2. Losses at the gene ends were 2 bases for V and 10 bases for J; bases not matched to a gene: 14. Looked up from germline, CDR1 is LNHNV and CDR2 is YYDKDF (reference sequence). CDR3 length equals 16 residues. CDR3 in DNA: TGTGCCACCAGCAGACCCGCAGGCCCGGGGGGGCTGTCGCAGTATTTT. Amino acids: CATSRPAGPGGLSQYF.

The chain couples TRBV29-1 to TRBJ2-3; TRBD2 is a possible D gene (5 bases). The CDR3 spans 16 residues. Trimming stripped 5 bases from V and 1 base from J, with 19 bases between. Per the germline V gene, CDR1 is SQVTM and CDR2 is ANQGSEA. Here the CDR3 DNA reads TGCAGCGTTCGCCTCCTAGCTTTGAGGGGCACAGATACGCAGTATTTT. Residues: CSVRLLALRGTDTQYF.

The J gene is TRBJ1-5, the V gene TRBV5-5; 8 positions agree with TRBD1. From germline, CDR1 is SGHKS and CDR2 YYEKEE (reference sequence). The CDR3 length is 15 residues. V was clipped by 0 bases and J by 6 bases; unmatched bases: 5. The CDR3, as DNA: TGTGCCAGCAGCTTGGGGCAGGGGGCGGCTCAGCCCCAGCATTTT. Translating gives CASSLGQGAAQPQHF.

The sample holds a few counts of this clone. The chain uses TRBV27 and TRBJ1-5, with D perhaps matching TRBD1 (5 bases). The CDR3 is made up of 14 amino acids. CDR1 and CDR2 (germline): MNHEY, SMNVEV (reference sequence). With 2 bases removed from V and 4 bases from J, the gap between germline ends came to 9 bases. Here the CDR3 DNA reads TGTGCCAGCAGTTTACCAGGGCTAAATCAGCCCCAGCATTTT. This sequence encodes CASSLPGLNQPQHF.

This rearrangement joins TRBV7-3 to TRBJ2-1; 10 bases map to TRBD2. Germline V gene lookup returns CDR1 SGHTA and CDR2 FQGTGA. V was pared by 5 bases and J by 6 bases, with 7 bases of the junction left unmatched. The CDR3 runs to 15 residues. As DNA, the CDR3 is TGTGCCAGCAGCCAAAGCGGGGGGGCCCCCAATGAGCAGTTCTTC. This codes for CASSQSGGAPNEQFF.

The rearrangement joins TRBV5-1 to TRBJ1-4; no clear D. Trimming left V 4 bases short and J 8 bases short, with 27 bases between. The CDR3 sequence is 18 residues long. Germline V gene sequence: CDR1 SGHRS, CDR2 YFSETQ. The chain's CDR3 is CASSPNGRHQSPGEKLFF. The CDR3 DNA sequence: TGCGCCAGCAGCCCGAATGGACGTCACCAATCCCCCGGAGAAAAACTGTTTTTT.

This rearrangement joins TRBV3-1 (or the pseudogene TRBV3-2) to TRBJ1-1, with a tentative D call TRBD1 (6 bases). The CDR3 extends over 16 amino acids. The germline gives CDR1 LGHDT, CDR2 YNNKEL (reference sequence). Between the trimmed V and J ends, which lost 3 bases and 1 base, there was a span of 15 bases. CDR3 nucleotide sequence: TGTGCCAGCAGCCATGACCTCCGGGGGCGGAACACTGAAGCTTTCTTT. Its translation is CASSHDLRGRNTEAFF.

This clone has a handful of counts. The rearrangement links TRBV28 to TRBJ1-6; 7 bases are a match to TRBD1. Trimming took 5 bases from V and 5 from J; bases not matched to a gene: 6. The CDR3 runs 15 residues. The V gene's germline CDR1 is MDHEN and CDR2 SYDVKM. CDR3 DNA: TGTGCCAGCAGTATAAGGGGGCTAGATAATTCACCCCTCCACTTT. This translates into CASSIRGLDNSPLHF.

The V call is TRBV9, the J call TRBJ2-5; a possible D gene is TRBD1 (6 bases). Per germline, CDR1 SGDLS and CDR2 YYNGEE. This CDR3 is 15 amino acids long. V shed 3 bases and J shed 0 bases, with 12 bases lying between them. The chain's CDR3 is CASSALGQHQETQYF. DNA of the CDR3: TGTGCCAGCAGCGCCCTCGGACAGCACCAAGAGACCCAGTACTTC.

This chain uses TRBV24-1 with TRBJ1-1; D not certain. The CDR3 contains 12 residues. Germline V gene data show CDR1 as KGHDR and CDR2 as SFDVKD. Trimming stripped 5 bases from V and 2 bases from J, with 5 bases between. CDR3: CATSGPNTEAFF. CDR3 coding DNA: TGTGCCACCAGTGGTCCCAACACTGAAGCTTTCTTT.

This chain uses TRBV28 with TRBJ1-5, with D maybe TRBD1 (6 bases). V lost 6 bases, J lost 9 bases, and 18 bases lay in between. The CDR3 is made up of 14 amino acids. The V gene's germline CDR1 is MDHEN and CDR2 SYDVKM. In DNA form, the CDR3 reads TGTGCCAGCAGCGGGAGGGGGGGACAAAGGCCCCAGCATTTT. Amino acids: CASSGRGGQRPQHF.

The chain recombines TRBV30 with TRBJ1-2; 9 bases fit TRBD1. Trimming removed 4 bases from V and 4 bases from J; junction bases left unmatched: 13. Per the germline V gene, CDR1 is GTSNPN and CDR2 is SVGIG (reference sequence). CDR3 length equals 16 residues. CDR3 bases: TGTGCCTGGAACGGCAAGCGGACAGGGGAGGCCTATGGCTACACCTTC. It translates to CAWNGKRTGEAYGYTF.

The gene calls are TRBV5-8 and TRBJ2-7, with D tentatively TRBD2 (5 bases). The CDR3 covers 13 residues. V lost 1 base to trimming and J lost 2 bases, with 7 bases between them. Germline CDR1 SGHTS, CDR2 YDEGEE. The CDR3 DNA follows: TGTGCCAGCAGCTTGATACTAGCCTACGAGCAGTACTTC. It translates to CASSLILAYEQYF.